This TCR beta chain was captured by sequencing in a study of T cell responses to AZD1222 COVID-19 vaccine. Per germline, CDR1 SGHRS and CDR2 YFSETQ. CDR3 length equals 14 residues. Trimming cost V 0 bases and J 0 bases, with 4 bases left between them. Assay: immunoSEQ multiplex PCR; the TCRdb copy retains only in-frame clones and omits some. Here the sample spans more than 75,000 clones, just over 90% being singletons. This clonotype was obtained from an adult in good health. The material was peripheral blood, obtained on day 0 of AZD1222 vaccination. This chain uses TRBV5-1 with TRBJ2-1; no clear D. The CDR3 here is CASSLDGSYNEQFF. CDR3 in DNA: TGCGCCAGCAGCTTGGACGGCTCCTACAATGAGCAGTTCTTC.